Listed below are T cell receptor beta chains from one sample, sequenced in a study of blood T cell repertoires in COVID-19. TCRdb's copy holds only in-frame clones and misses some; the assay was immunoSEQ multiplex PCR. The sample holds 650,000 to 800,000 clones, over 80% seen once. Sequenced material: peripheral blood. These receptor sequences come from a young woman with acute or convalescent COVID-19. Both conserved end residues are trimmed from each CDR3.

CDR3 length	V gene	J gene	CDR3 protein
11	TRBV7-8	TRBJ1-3	ASSLGLGNTIY
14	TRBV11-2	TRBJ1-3	ASSLLGASGGNTIY
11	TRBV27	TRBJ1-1	ASSDFRGLEAF
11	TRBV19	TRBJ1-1	ASSRPEGARPF
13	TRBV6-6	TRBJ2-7	ASSTLTGGSYEQY
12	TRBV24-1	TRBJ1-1	ATSDSSGYTEAF
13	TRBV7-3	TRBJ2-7	ASSLSSRGPYEQY
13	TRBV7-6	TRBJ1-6	ASSTGGQPNSPLH
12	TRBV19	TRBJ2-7	ASKPGDRYYEQY
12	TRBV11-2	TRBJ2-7	ASSLGRYSYEQY
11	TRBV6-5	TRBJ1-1	ALRRGPDTEAF
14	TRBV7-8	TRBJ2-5	ASSLVGTGSLKTQY
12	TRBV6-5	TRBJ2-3	ASSYAGKGNIQY
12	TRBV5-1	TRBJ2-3	ASSLEGATDTQY
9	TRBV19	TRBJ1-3	AGVSGNTIY
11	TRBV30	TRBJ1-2	AWRVGTGYGYT
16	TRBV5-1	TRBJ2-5	ASNQGTSGGLYQETQY
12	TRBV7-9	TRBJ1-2	ASSDGRTGYGYT
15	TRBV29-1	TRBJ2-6	SVGSGTGVSGANVLT
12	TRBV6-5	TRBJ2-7	ASTSPRGSGEQY
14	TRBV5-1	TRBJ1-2	VSTRAGTGVKNGYT
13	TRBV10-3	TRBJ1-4	AISGSGERNEKLF
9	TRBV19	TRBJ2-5	ASGGVMGQY
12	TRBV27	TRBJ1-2	ASSLRTGGYGYT
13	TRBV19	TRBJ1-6	ASSRKDSTSSPLH
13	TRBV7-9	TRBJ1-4	ASSFGFATNEKLF
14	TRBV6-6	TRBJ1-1	ASSYSPFPGGTEAF
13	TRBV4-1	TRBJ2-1	ASSLAGGAYNEQF
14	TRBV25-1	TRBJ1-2	ASSHSTGAPNYGYT
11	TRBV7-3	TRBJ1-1	ASSLRGNTEAF
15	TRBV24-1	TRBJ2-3	ATSDPVMTERTDTQY
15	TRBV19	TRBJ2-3	ASSIGGQGIYTDTQY
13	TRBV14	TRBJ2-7	ASSRAGGQGLLAY
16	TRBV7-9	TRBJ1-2	ASSLGGQGARGWYGYT
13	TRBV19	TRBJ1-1	ASSTPGQGHTEAF
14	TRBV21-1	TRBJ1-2	ASKSRGHKVYYGYT
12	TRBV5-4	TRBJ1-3	ASSRDSPGNTIY
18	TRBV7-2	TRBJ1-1	ASSLAFSGTGGTLNTEAF
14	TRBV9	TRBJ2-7	ASSPLLQGRVHEQY
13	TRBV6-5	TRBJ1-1	ASSYGTGNPTEAF
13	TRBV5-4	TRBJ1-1	ASSLSPRGETEAF
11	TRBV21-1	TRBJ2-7	AKGRDRAREQY
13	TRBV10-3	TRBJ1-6	AISESAGNYSPLH
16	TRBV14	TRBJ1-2	ASSQFLTPGTGGHGYT
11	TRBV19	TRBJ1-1	ASSISRNTEAF